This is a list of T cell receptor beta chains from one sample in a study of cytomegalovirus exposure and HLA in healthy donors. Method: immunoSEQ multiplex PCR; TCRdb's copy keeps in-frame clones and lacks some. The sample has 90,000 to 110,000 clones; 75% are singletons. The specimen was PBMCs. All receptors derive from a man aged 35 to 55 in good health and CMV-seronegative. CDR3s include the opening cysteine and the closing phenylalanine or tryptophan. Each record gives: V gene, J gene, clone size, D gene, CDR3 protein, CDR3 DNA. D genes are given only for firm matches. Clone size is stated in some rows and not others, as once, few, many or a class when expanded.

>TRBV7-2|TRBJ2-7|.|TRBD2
CASSLILGLAGGRSYEQYF
TGTGCCAGCAGCTTAATTTTGGGACTAGCGGGGGGCCGCTCCTACGAGCAGTACTTC
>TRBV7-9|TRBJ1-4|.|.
CASRAEDKVEKLFF
TGTGCCAGCAGGGCTGAGGACAAGGTTGAAAAACTGTTTTTT
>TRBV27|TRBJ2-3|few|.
CASSPLGLASTDTQYF
TGTGCCAGCAGTCCCCTAGGACTTGCCAGCACAGATACGCAGTATTTT
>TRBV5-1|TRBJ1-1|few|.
CASNFEGATEAFF
TGCGCCAGCAACTTTGAAGGGGCCACTGAAGCTTTCTTT
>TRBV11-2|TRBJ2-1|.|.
CASSGRSSYNEQFF
TGTGCCAGCAGCGGGAGGAGCTCCTACAATGAGCAGTTCTTC
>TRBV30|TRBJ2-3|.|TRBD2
CACETSGSFEADTQYF
TGTGCCTGCGAGACTAGCGGGAGTTTTGAGGCAGATACGCAGTATTTT
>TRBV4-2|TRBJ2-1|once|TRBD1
CACGQGAQQFF
TGTGCCTGTGGACAGGGGGCGCAGCAGTTCTTC
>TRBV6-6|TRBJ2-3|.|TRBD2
CASSYSMGGGTDTQYF
TGTGCCAGCAGTTACTCCATGGGAGGGGGCACAGATACGCAGTATTTT
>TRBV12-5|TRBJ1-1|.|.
CASGLVIRADTEAFF
TGTGCTAGTGGTTTGGTCATCAGGGCGGACACTGAAGCTTTCTTT
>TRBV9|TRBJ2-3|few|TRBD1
CASSAIRTGQRTDTQYF
TGTGCCAGCAGCGCCATTCGGACAGGACAAAGGACAGATACGCAGTATTTT
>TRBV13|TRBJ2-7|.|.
CASSVLVGYDEQYF
TGTGCCAGCAGCGTACTAGTAGGGTACGACGAGCAGTACTTC
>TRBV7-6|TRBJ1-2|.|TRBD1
CASSLGPGTGPDGYTF
TGTGCCAGCAGCTTAGGTCCCGGGACAGGGCCCGATGGCTACACCTTC
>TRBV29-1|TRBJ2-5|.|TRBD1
CSVEKDRGEQYF
TGCAGCGTTGAAAAGGACAGGGGGGAGCAGTACTTC
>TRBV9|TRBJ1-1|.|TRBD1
CASSDRDRINEAFF
TGTGCCAGCAGCGACCGGGACAGGATAAATGAAGCTTTCTTT
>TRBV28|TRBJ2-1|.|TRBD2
CASGGGSYNEQFF
TGTGCCAGCGGGGGGGGCTCCTACAATGAGCAGTTCTTC
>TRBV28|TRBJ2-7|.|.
CASSRSYEQYF
TGTGCCAGCAGCCGCTCCTACGAGCAGTACTTC
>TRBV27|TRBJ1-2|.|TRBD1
CASSLWDRGGYTF
TGTGCCAGCAGTTTATGGGACAGGGGGGGCTACACCTTC
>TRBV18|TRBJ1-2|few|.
CASSPSIEDYGYTF
TGTGCCAGCTCACCAAGTATCGAGGACTATGGCTACACCTTC
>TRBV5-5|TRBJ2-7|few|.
CASSLGGWDEQYF
TGTGCCAGCAGCTTGGGCGGGTGGGACGAGCAGTACTTC
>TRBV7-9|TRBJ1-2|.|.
CASSLMGQTDNYGYTF
TGTGCCAGCAGCTTGATGGGACAAACTGACAACTATGGCTACACCTTC
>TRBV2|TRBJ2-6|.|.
CASSGLQGGALTF
TGTGCCAGCAGTGGATTGCAGGGGGGTGCCCTGACTTTC
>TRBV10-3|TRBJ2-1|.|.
CASHEYNEQFF
TGTGCCAGCCACGAGTACAATGAGCAGTTCTTC
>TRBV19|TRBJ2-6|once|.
CASSRTTGTGSGANVLTF
TGTGCCAGTAGTAGAACGACAGGGACTGGCTCTGGGGCCAACGTCCTGACTTTC
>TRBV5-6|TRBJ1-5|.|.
CASSYDGGNQPQHF
TGTGCCAGCAGTTACGACGGGGGGAATCAGCCCCAGCATTTT
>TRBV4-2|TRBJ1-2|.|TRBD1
CASSPGGQGPTYGYTF
TGTGCCAGCAGCCCAGGGGGACAGGGCCCAACCTATGGCTACACCTTC
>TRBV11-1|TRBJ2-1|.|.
CASSPHGVNEQFF
TGTGCCAGCAGCCCTCATGGAGTCAATGAGCAGTTCTTC
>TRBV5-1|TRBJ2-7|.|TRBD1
CASQGGFEQYF
TGCGCCAGTCAAGGGGGCTTCGAGCAGTACTTC
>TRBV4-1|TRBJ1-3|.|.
CASSRLVGNTIYF
TGCGCCAGCAGCCGCCTAGTAGGAAACACCATATATTTT
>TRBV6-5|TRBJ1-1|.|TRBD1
CASSPTGGFEAFF
TGTGCCAGCAGCCCCACAGGGGGGTTCGAAGCTTTCTTT
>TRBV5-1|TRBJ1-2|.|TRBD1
CASSLGRGPTGYGYTF
TGCGCCAGCAGCTTGGGCAGGGGGCCTACTGGCTATGGCTACACCTTC
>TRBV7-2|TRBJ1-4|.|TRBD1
CASSRGQGRSNEKLFF
TGTGCCAGCAGCCGGGGACAGGGGAGATCTAATGAAAAACTGTTTTTT
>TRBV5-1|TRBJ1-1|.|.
CASSLVDGGGTEAFF
TGCGCCAGCAGCTTGGTGGACGGGGGGGGCACTGAAGCTTTCTTT
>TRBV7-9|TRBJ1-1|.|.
CASSPAAGDQAFF
TGTGCCAGCAGCCCAGCGGCAGGGGATCAAGCTTTCTTT
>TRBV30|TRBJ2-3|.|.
CAWASWTPSGADTQYF
TGTGCCTGGGCCTCCTGGACACCCTCGGGAGCAGATACGCAGTATTTT
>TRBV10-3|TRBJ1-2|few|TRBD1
CAITPTGYGYTF
TGTGCCATCACCCCGACAGGGTATGGCTACACCTTC
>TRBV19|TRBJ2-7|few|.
CASSIFPGSSYEQYF
TGTGCCAGTAGTATCTTCCCGGGAAGCTCCTACGAGCAGTACTTC
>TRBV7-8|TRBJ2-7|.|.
CASSLDSGNYEQYF
TGTGCCAGCAGCTTAGATTCAGGGAACTACGAGCAGTACTTC
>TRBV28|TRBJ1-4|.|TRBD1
CASSLQTGVEEKLFF
TGTGCCAGCAGTTTACAAACAGGGGTGGAAGAAAAACTGTTTTTT
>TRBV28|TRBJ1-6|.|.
CASTADSHYNSPLHF
TGTGCCAGCACCGCGGACAGCCACTATAATTCACCCCTCCACTTT